Described below is a single T cell receptor (beta chain) sequence and its context. This receptor's antigen is unknown. No much larger clone exists at a distance of one base, and base qualities are not known. V is reduced by 6 bases and J by 3 bases, leaving a spacing of 15 bases between them. Looking up the germline V gene yields CDR1 MDHEN and CDR2 SYDVKM. The CDR3 numbers 15 residues from cysteine through phenylalanine. Only CDR3 DNA is held: 45 bases, read in frame from base 1. The study evaluated CTLA-4 blockade (ipilimumab) given together with focal radiation therapy in patients who had chemo-refractory metastatic non-small-cell lung cancer. This record belongs to a study of radiotherapy plus CTLA-4 blockade in lung cancer (dated by TCRdb to 2016 to 2018). At the level of the whole study: Objective responses occurred in 18% of enrolled patients, and 31% achieved disease control.

General study outcomes and caveats: The strongest predictors of response were reported to be early dynamic shifts in blood T cell clones along with a rise in serum interferon-beta following radiation. After treatment with radiotherapy and ipilimumab, TCR clones that came from tumors expanded in the peripheral blood.

Libraries were built with the immunoSEQ multiplex PCR assay. The immuneACCESS repertoire file appears here via TCRdb, limited to in-frame rearrangements. These files lack a portion of the clones; in checked studies, under half of the deficit traces to unresolved V genes, and the cause of the others is not known. Present in this sample are tens of thousands of clones, 83% of which were seen just once. Around 0.9% of the sample is taken by the ten largest. This clonotype originated in a human donor with non-small cell lung cancer who had stable disease on radiotherapy plus ipilimumab. This chain is built from TRBV28 and TRBJ1-5; TRBD1 is perhaps the D gene, given 6 matching bases. The specimen comprised peripheral blood, sampled from a patient treated with radiotherapy plus ipilimumab. The DNA sequence is as follows: TGTGCCAGCAGGGGGGCCCTTTCGGACAATCAGCCCCAGCATTTT. This encodes CASRGALSDNQPQHF. With the portions outside the CDR3 filled from the reference TRBV28 and TRBJ1-5 genes, the complete variable region becomes DVKVTQSSRYLVKRTGEKVFLECVQDMDHENMFWYRQDPGLGLRLIYFSYDVKMKEKGDIPEGYSVSREKKERFSLILESASTNQTSMYLCASRGALSDNQPQHFGDGTRLSIL.